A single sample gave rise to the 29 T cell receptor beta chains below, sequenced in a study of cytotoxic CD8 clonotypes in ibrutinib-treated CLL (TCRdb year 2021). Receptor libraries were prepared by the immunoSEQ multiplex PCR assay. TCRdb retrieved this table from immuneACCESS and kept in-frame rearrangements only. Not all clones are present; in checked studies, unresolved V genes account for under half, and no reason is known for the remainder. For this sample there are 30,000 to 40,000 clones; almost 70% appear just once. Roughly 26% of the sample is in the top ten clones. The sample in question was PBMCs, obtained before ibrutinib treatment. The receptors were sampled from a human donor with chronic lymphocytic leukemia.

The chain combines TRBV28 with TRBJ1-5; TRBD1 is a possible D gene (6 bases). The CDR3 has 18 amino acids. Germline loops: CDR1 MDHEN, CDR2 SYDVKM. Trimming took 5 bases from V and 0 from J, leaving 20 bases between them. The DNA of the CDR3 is TGTGCCAGCAGTGTGATACAGGGTCCGGGCTATAGCAATCAGCCCCAGCATTTT. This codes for CASSVIQGPGYSNQPQHF.

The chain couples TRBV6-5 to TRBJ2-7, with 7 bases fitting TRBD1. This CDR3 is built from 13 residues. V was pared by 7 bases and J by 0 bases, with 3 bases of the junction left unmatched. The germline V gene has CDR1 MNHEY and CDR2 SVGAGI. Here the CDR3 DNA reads TGTGCCAGCAAACAGGGGAGCTCCTACGAGCAGTACTTC. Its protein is CASKQGSSYEQYF.

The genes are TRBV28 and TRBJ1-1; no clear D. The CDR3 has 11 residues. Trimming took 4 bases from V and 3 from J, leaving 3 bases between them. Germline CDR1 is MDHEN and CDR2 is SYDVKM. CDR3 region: CASSSYTEAFF. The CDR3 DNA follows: TGTGCCAGCAGTTCTTACACTGAAGCTTTCTTT. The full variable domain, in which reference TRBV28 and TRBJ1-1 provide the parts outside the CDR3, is DVKVTQSSRYLVKRTGEKVFLECVQDMDHENMFWYRQDPGLGLRLIYFSYDVKMKEKGDIPEGYSVSREKKERFSLILESASTNQTSMYLCASSSYTEAFFGQGTRLTVV.

For the CDR3, the DNA is TGTGCCAGCAGTGGGGGGGATACGCAGTATTTT. This translates into CASSGGDTQYF. The chain recombines TRBV2 with TRBJ2-3; D may match TRBD1 or TRBD2 (5 bases each). The germline V and J ends were trimmed by 4 bases and 6 bases, with 5 bases remaining between them. This CDR3 has 11 residues. Germline V gives CDR1 SNHLY, CDR2 FYNNEI.

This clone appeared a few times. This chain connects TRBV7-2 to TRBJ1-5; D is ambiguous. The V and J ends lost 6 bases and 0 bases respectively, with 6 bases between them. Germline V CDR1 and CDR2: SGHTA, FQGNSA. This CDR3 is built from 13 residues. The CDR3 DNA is TGTGCCAGCAGATCATTTAGCAATCAGCCCCAGCATTTT. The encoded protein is CASRSFSNQPQHF.

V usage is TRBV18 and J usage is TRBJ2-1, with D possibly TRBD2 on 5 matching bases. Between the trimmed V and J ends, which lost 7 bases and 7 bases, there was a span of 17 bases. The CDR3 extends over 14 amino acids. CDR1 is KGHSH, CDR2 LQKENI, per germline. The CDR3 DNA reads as TGTGCCAGCTTACACCTTCATGGGGAGAATGAGCAGTTCTTC. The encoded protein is CASLHLHGENEQFF.

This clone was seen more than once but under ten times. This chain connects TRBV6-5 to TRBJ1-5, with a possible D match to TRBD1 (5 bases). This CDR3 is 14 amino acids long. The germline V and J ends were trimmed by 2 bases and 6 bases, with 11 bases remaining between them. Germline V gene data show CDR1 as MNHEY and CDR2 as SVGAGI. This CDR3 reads CASSYAREGQPQHF. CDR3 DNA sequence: TGTGCCAGCAGTTACGCCAGGGAGGGTCAGCCCCAGCATTTT.

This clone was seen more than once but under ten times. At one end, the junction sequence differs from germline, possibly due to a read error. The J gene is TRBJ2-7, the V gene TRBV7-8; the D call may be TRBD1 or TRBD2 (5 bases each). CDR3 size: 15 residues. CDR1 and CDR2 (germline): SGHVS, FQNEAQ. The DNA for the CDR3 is TGTGCCAGCAGCCTTACGGGACGAAATTCGGACAAGCAGTGCTTC. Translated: CASSLTGRNSDKQCF. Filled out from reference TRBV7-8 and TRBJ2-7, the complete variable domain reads GAGVSQSPRYKVAKRGQDVALRCDPISGHVSLFWYQQALGQGPEFLTYFQNEAQLDKSGLPSDRFFAERPEGSVSTLKIQRTQQEDSAVYLCASSLTGRNSDKQCFGPGTRLTVT.

In nucleotides, the CDR3 is TGTGCCAGCAGTTTACGGCCAACAACAGGAACCGAGCAGTTCTTC. This codes for CASSLRPTTGTEQFF. The rearrangement links TRBV27 to TRBJ2-1; D perhaps matches TRBD1 (5 bases). The CDR3 sequence is 15 residues long. CDR1 MNHEY and CDR2 SMNVEV come from the germline V gene (reference sequence). V was cut by 2 bases and J by 10 bases, with 18 bases left in between.

The CDR3 sequence: CASSRQENTGELFF. DNA for the CDR3: TGTGCCAGCAGCCGACAGGAGAACACCGGGGAGCTGTTTTTT. The rearrangement joins TRBV5-4 to TRBJ2-2, with a tentative D call TRBD1 (6 bases). V gave up 4 bases and J gave up 1 base, with 8 bases separating them. Germline values: CDR1 SGHNT, CDR2 YYREEE (reference sequence). CDR3 length: 14 residues. Complete variable domain (other parts from reference TRBV5-4 and TRBJ2-2): ETGVTQSPTHLIKTRGQQVTLRCSSQSGHNTVSWYQQALGQGPQFIFQYYREEENGRGNFPPRFSGLQFPNYSSELNVNALELDDSALYLCASSRQENTGELFFGEGSRLTVL.

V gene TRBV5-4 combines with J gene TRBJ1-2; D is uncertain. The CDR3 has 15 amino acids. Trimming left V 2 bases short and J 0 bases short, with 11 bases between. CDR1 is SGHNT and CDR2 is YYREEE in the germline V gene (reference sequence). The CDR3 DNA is TGTGCCAGCAGCTTACCCCCCGGGGCTAACTATGGCTACACCTTC. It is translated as CASSLPPGANYGYTF. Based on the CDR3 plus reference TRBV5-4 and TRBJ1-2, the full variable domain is ETGVTQSPTHLIKTRGQQVTLRCSSQSGHNTVSWYQQALGQGPQFIFQYYREEENGRGNFPPRFSGLQFPNYSSELNVNALELDDSALYLCASSLPPGANYGYTFGSGTRLTVV.

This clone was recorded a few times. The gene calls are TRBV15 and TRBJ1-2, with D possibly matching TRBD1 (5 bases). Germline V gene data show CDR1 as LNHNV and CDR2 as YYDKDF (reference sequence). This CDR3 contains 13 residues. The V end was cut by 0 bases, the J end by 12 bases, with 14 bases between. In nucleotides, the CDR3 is TGTGCCACCAGCAGAGATCTCGCAGGGATGGACACCTTC. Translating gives CATSRDLAGMDTF.

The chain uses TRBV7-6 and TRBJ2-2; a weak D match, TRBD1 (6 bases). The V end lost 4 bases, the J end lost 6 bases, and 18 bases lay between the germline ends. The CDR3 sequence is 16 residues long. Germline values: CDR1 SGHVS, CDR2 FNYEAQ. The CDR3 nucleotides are TGTGCCAGCAGCTCATCCCCAGTACAGGGATCCGGGGAGCTGTTTTTT. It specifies CASSSSPVQGSGELFF.

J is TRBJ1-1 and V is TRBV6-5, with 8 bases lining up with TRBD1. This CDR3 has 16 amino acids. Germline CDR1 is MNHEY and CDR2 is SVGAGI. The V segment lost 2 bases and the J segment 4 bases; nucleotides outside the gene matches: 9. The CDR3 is CASSYLRTGWVTEAFF. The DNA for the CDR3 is TGTGCCAGCAGTTACCTCCGGACAGGGTGGGTCACTGAAGCTTTCTTT.

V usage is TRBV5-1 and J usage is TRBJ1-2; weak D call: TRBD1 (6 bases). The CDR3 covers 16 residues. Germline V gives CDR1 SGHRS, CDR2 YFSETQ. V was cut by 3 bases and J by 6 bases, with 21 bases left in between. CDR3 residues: CASSWGLLKSRDGYTF. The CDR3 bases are TGCGCCAGCAGCTGGGGGCTTTTGAAGTCAAGGGATGGCTACACCTTC.

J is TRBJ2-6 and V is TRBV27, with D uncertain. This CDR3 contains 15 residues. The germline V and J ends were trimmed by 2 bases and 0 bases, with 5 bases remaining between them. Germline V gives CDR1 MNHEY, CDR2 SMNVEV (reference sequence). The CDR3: CASSLEASGANVLTF. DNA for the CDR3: TGTGCCAGCAGTTTAGAGGCCTCTGGGGCCAACGTCCTGACTTTC.

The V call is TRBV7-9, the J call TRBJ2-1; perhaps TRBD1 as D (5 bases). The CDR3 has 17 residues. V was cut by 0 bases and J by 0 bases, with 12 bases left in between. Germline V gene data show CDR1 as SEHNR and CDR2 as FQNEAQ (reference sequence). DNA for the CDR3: TGTGCCAGCAGCTTAGCAGGGGTCATCCTCTCCTACAATGAGCAGTTCTTC. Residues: CASSLAGVILSYNEQFF.

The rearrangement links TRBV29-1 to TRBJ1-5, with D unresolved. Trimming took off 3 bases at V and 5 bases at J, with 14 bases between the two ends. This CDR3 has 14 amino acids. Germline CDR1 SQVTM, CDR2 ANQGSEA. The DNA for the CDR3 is TGCAGCGTTGATAAGCGCTGGAACGATCAGCCCCAGCATTTT. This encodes CSVDKRWNDQPQHF.

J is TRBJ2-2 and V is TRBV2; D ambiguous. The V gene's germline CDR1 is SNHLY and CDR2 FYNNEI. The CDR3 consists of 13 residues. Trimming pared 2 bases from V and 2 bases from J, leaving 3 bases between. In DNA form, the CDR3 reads TGTGCCAGCAGTGAAAGTAACACCGGGGAGCTGTTTTTT. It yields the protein CASSESNTGELFF.

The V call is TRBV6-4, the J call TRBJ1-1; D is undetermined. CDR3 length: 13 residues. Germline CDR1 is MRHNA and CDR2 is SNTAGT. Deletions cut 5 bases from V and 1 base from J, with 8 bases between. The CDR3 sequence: CASSNGGNTEAFF. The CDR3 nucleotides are TGTGCCAGCAGTAACGGTGGGAACACTGAAGCTTTCTTT.

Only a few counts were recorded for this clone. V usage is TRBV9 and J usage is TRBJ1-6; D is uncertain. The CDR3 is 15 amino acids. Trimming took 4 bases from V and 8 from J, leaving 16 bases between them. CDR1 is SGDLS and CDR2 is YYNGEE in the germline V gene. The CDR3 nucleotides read TGTGCCAGCAGCTTAGGTGTCCGAGCCTATTCACCCCTCCACTTT. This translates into CASSLGVRAYSPLHF.

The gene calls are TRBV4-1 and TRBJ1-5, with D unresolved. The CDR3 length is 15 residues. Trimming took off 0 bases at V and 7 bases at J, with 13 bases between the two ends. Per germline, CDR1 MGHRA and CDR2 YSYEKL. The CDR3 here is CASSQDGQVGQPQHF. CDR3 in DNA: TGCGCCAGCAGCCAAGATGGGCAGGTTGGCCAGCCCCAGCATTTT.

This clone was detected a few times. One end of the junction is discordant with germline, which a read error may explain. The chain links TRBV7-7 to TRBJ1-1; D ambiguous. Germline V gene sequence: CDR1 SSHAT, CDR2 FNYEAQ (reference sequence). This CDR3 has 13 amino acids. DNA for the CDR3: TGTGCTAGCAGCTTATTCGATGGCACTGAAGCTTTCTTT. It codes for CASSLFDGTEAFF.

CDR3 in DNA: TGTGCCAGCGGCGACCAGCCGGGAAACACCATATATTTT. It specifies CASGDQPGNTIYF. The chain links TRBV2 to TRBJ1-3; D unclear. The V end was cut by 8 bases, the J end by 4 bases, with 12 bases between. Germline lookup yields CDR1 SNHLY and CDR2 FYNNEI. The CDR3 runs 13 residues.

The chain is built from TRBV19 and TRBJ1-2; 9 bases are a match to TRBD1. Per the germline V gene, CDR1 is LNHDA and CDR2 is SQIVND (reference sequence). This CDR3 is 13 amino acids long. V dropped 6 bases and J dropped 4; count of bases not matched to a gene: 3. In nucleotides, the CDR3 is TGTGCCAGTAGGGACAGGGGAAGCTATGGCTACACCTTC. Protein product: CASRDRGSYGYTF.

CDR3 loop: CASSGGLQAPFF. CDR3 DNA: TGCGCCAGCAGCGGGGGACTCCAGGCGCCGTTCTTC. The rearrangement links TRBV5-1 to TRBJ2-1, with a weak D call TRBD2 (6 bases). The V end was cut by 4 bases, the J end by 15 bases, with 17 bases between. The CDR3 totals 12 residues. Germline assignment: CDR1 SGHRS and CDR2 YFSETQ.

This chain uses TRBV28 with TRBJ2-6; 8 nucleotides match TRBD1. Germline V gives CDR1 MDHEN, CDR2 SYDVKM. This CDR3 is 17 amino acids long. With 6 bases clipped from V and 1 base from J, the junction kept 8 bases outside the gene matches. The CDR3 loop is CASRERTGRSGANVLTF. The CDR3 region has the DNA TGTGCCAGCAGGGAGAGGACAGGGCGGTCTGGGGCCAACGTCCTGACTTTC.

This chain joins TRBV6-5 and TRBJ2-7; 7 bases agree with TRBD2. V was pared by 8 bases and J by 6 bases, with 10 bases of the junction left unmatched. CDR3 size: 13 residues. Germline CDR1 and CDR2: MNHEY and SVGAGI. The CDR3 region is CASRAAPGGEQYF. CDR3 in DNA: TGTGCCAGCCGGGCCGCTCCGGGGGGCGAGCAGTACTTC.

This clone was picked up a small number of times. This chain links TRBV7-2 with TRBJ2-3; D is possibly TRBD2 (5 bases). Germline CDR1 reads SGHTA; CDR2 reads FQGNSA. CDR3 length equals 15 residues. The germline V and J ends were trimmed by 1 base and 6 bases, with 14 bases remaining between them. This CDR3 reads CASSLGGLPRDTQYF. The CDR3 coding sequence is TGTGCCAGCAGCTTAGGAGGGCTCCCGAGGGATACGCAGTATTTT.